These T cell receptor beta chains were read from a single sample in a study of response to subunit inactivated influenza vaccine. One entry per CDR3 protein results from TCRdb running MiXCR on the RT-PCR reads. The profile shows about 170,000 distinct CDR3 sequences, 12% of them singletons. The sample was also reused in another study, on T cells expressing NK-cell markers.

This sample comprised CD8+ T cells sorted from PBMCs, obtained 12 days after vaccination. The receptor source for this set is a man aged 50 to 60 who received an inactivated influenza vaccine. Both conserved end residues are part of each CDR3. The order of the fields is J gene, D gene, V gene, clone size, CDR3 protein, CDR3 DNA. A D gene is named only where the DNA matches it firmly. The listing skips clone size in some rows; elsewhere it reads once, few, many or a size class.

J gene: TRBJ2-5
D gene: -
V gene: TRBV7-9
clone size: many
CDR3 protein: CASSLVQDLAETQYF
CDR3 DNA: TGTGCCAGCAGCTTAGTACAGGACCTGGCGGAGACCCAGTACTTC

J gene: TRBJ1-2
D gene: TRBD1
V gene: TRBV28
clone size: many
CDR3 protein: CASSSRPADRANYGYTF
CDR3 DNA: TGTGCCAGCAGCTCCCGGCCGGCGGACAGGGCTAACTATGGCTACACCTTC

J gene: TRBJ2-7
D gene: -
V gene: TRBV28
clone size: -
CDR3 protein: CASSQGTGFTYEQYF
CDR3 DNA: TGTGCCAGCAGTCAAGGAACAGGGTTTACCTACGAGCAGTACTTC

J gene: TRBJ1-2
D gene: -
V gene: TRBV7-9
clone size: -
CDR3 protein: CASSFISPNYGYTF
CDR3 DNA: TGTGCCAGCAGCTTTATTTCGCCCAACTATGGCTACACCTTC

J gene: TRBJ2-3
D gene: -
V gene: TRBV12-3/TRBV12-4
clone size: few
CDR3 protein: CASSLGRLSSTDTQYF
CDR3 DNA: TGTGCCAGCAGTTTGGGTCGGCTGTCTAGCACAGATACGCAGTATTTT

J gene: TRBJ2-7
D gene: -
V gene: TRBV4-1
clone size: many
CDR3 protein: CASSQGQGKDEQYF
CDR3 DNA: TGCGCCAGCAGCCAAGGGCAGGGAAAAGACGAGCAGTACTTC

J gene: TRBJ2-5
D gene: -
V gene: TRBV9
clone size: -
CDR3 protein: CASSIGVSLGAQETQYF
CDR3 DNA: TGTGCCAGCAGCATCGGCGTCAGCCTCGGGGCTCAAGAGACCCAGTACTTC

J gene: TRBJ2-1
D gene: TRBD2
V gene: TRBV2
clone size: -
CDR3 protein: CASSRGLAGRNEQFF
CDR3 DNA: TGTGCCAGCAGTCGGGGGCTAGCGGGCCGAAATGAGCAGTTCTTC

J gene: TRBJ2-1
D gene: -
V gene: TRBV28
clone size: many
CDR3 protein: CASSPSDSHNEQFF
CDR3 DNA: TGTGCCAGCAGTCCCTCCGACTCTCACAATGAGCAGTTCTTC

J gene: TRBJ2-5
D gene: -
V gene: TRBV5-5
clone size: few
CDR3 protein: CASSLGSLGKETQYF
CDR3 DNA: TGTGCCAGCAGCTTGGGGTCGCTGGGAAAAGAGACCCAGTACTTC

J gene: TRBJ2-5
D gene: TRBD2
V gene: TRBV28
clone size: -
CDR3 protein: CASSLGLADYQETQYF
CDR3 DNA: TGTGCCAGCAGTTTAGGGCTAGCGGACTACCAAGAGACCCAGTACTTC

J gene: TRBJ1-4
D gene: -
V gene: TRBV5-6
clone size: many
CDR3 protein: CASSSLTPGTLNEKLFF
CDR3 DNA: TGTGCCAGCAGCTCCCTGACGCCCGGGACACTTAATGAAAAACTGTTTTTT

J gene: TRBJ2-7
D gene: TRBD2
V gene: TRBV3-1
clone size: -
CDR3 protein: CASSQESLAGIEQYF
CDR3 DNA: TGTGCCAGCAGCCAAGAGTCACTAGCGGGAATTGAGCAGTACTTC

J gene: TRBJ2-2
D gene: -
V gene: TRBV2
clone size: -
CDR3 protein: CASSEFQGGGTGELFF
CDR3 DNA: TGTGCCAGCAGTGAATTCCAGGGTGGAGGGACCGGGGAGCTGTTTTTT

J gene: TRBJ2-7
D gene: TRBD2
V gene: TRBV7-2
clone size: medium-sized
CDR3 protein: CASSIGPGTSGTYEQYF
CDR3 DNA: TGTGCCAGCAGCATAGGCCCCGGGACTAGCGGAACCTACGAGCAGTACTTC

J gene: TRBJ1-6
D gene: -
V gene: TRBV6-5
clone size: few
CDR3 protein: CASSYLNRDSPLHF
CDR3 DNA: TGTGCCAGCAGTTACCTAAACAGGGATTCACCCCTCCACTTT

J gene: TRBJ1-5
D gene: -
V gene: TRBV11-1
clone size: -
CDR3 protein: CASSLAVAGSPAAQPQHF
CDR3 DNA: TGTGCCAGCAGCTTAGCGGTGGCAGGGTCCCCCGCAGCTCAGCCCCAGCATTTT

J gene: TRBJ2-3
D gene: -
V gene: TRBV28
clone size: few
CDR3 protein: CASSRVASTDTQYF
CDR3 DNA: TGTGCCAGCAGTCGAGTAGCTAGCACAGATACGCAGTATTTT

J gene: TRBJ2-5
D gene: TRBD2
V gene: TRBV5-1
clone size: -
CDR3 protein: CASSSREKGETQYF
CDR3 DNA: TGCGCCAGCAGCTCGCGGGAGAAGGGTGAGACCCAGTACTTC

J gene: TRBJ2-7
D gene: -
V gene: TRBV18
clone size: once
CDR3 protein: CASSLKAGSYEQYF
CDR3 DNA: TGTGCCAGCTCCCTCAAGGCGGGCTCCTACGAGCAGTACTTC

J gene: TRBJ2-3
D gene: TRBD1
V gene: TRBV12-3/TRBV12-4
clone size: many
CDR3 protein: CASSLDRVALDTQYF
CDR3 DNA: TGTGCCAGCAGTTTGGACAGGGTTGCGCTAGATACGCAGTATTTT

J gene: TRBJ2-1
D gene: -
V gene: TRBV27
clone size: -
CDR3 protein: CASSPGTTSYNEQFF
CDR3 DNA: TGTGCCAGCAGTCCTGGGACAACCTCCTACAATGAGCAGTTCTTC

J gene: TRBJ2-1
D gene: TRBD2
V gene: TRBV7-8
clone size: many
CDR3 protein: CASSLGWTSGRANSEQFF
CDR3 DNA: TGTGCCAGCAGCTTAGGGTGGACTAGCGGGAGGGCTAATAGTGAGCAGTTCTTC

J gene: TRBJ2-7
D gene: TRBD1
V gene: TRBV12-3/TRBV12-4
clone size: many
CDR3 protein: CASSLRDSYEQYF
CDR3 DNA: TGTGCCAGCAGTCTCCGGGACAGCTACGAGCAGTACTTC

J gene: TRBJ2-1
D gene: TRBD1
V gene: TRBV12-3/TRBV12-4
clone size: few
CDR3 protein: CASSGDGTGYNEQFF
CDR3 DNA: TGTGCCAGCAGTGGGGACGGGACAGGGTACAATGAGCAGTTCTTC

J gene: TRBJ2-7
D gene: -
V gene: TRBV27
clone size: -
CDR3 protein: CASSLSAISYEQYF
CDR3 DNA: TGTGCCAGCAGTTTATCGGCCATCTCCTACGAGCAGTACTTC

J gene: TRBJ1-2
D gene: -
V gene: TRBV7-9
clone size: -
CDR3 protein: CASSSTAYGYTF
CDR3 DNA: TGTGCCAGCAGCTCAACAGCTTATGGCTACACCTTC

J gene: TRBJ1-3
D gene: -
V gene: TRBV12-3/TRBV12-4
clone size: -
CDR3 protein: CASTRRHSSGNTIYF
CDR3 DNA: TGTGCCAGCACCCGTAGGCACAGCTCTGGAAACACCATATATTTT

J gene: TRBJ2-3
D gene: -
V gene: TRBV12-3/TRBV12-4
clone size: many
CDR3 protein: CASSFNTGYTQYF
CDR3 DNA: TGTGCCAGCAGTTTTAATACTGGGTATACGCAGTATTTT

J gene: TRBJ1-2
D gene: -
V gene: TRBV6-2/TRBV6-3
clone size: -
CDR3 protein: CASSYIGHRYGYTF
CDR3 DNA: TGTGCCAGCAGTTACATCGGACACAGATATGGCTACACCTTC

J gene: TRBJ1-6
D gene: -
V gene: TRBV7-2
clone size: many
CDR3 protein: CASSSYPLPLHF
CDR3 DNA: TGTGCCAGCAGCTCCTACCCCCTACCCCTCCACTTT

J gene: TRBJ2-7
D gene: -
V gene: TRBV9
clone size: many
CDR3 protein: CASSVRDGGYEQYF
CDR3 DNA: TGTGCCAGCAGCGTACGGGACGGTGGGTACGAGCAGTACTTC

J gene: TRBJ2-3
D gene: -
V gene: TRBV5-1
clone size: once
CDR3 protein: CATRGGGHTRASTDTQYF
CDR3 DNA: TGCGCCACCAGAGGAGGGGGACATACGCGGGCTAGCACAGATACGCAGTATTTT

J gene: TRBJ2-3
D gene: TRBD1
V gene: TRBV9
clone size: -
CDR3 protein: CASSVEGQNTDTQYF
CDR3 DNA: TGTGCCAGCAGCGTAGAGGGACAGAACACAGATACGCAGTATTTT

J gene: TRBJ2-1
D gene: -
V gene: TRBV30
clone size: few
CDR3 protein: CAWSVNFGLRGGEQFF
CDR3 DNA: TGTGCCTGGAGTGTAAATTTTGGACTCCGGGGTGGTGAGCAGTTCTTC

J gene: TRBJ1-2
D gene: -
V gene: TRBV20-1
clone size: -
CDR3 protein: CSARESQYGPNYGYTF
CDR3 DNA: TGCAGTGCTAGAGAAAGTCAGTACGGACCTAACTATGGCTACACCTTC

J gene: TRBJ2-5
D gene: TRBD2
V gene: TRBV7-9
clone size: -
CDR3 protein: CASNNRSGNRETQYF
CDR3 DNA: TGTGCCAGCAACAACCGCAGCGGGAACCGAGAGACCCAGTACTTC

J gene: TRBJ2-1
D gene: -
V gene: TRBV6-5
clone size: few
CDR3 protein: CASSYEWRVAYNEQFF
CDR3 DNA: TGTGCCAGCAGTTACGAGTGGCGGGTAGCCTACAATGAGCAGTTCTTC

J gene: TRBJ2-1
D gene: TRBD2
V gene: TRBV20-1
clone size: few
CDR3 protein: CSARPIAGGPNEQFF
CDR3 DNA: TGCAGTGCTAGACCTATAGCGGGAGGGCCCAATGAGCAGTTCTTC

J gene: TRBJ2-7
D gene: -
V gene: TRBV30
clone size: few
CDR3 protein: CAWSEGSDGQYF
CDR3 DNA: TGTGCCTGGAGTGAGGGTTCCGATGGGCAGTACTTC

J gene: TRBJ2-7
D gene: -
V gene: TRBV27
clone size: few
CDR3 protein: CASSRELSGYEQYF
CDR3 DNA: TGTGCCAGTTCCCGCGAGCTATCCGGCTACGAGCAGTACTTC

J gene: TRBJ2-2
D gene: -
V gene: TRBV7-9
clone size: few
CDR3 protein: CASSPSDPGELFF
CDR3 DNA: TGTGCCAGCAGCCCCTCAGATCCCGGGGAGCTGTTTTTT

J gene: TRBJ2-5
D gene: TRBD1
V gene: TRBV12-3/TRBV12-4
clone size: few
CDR3 protein: CASSLGDRGPKETQYF
CDR3 DNA: TGTGCCAGCAGTTTGGGAGACAGGGGACCAAAAGAGACCCAGTACTTC